These 5 T cell receptor beta chains originate from one sample sequenced in a study of vaccination effects on CD4 cells after COVID-19. Sequencing followed a ViraFEST assay step that expanded antigen-specific CD4+ T cells with viral peptide pools. It was after approximately 11 days of culture that CD4+ T cells were isolated. The individual was infected with SARS-CoV-2 between March and December 2020, as confirmed by PCR. Data came from immunoSEQ multiplex PCR; TCRdb stores just in-frame clones and leaves some out. Of approximately 30,000 clones listed, under 80% are singletons. These receptors are not linked to any known antigen. This material consisted of CD4+ T cells from PBMCs cultured with a peptide pool, taken before COVID-19 vaccination. The receptor source for this set is a human donor who had a prior SARS-CoV-2 infection.

This clone was found a few times. This chain joins TRBV10-3 and TRBJ1-2; D unclear. Trimming shortened V by 3 bases and J by 10 bases, and 15 bases separated the two germline ends. Per the germline V gene, CDR1 is ENHRY and CDR2 is SYGVKD. The CDR3 is 13 residues long. The CDR3 nucleotides are TGTGCCATCAGTGATATGATCGCAGACCCCTACACCTTC. It codes for CAISDMIADPYTF.

This chain uses TRBV18 with TRBJ2-3; no definite D call. The CDR3 covers 14 residues. CDR1 and CDR2 from the germline V gene are KGHSH and LQKENI. Trimming stripped 3 bases from V and 3 bases from J, with 10 bases between. CDR3: CASSPTLGTDTQYF. The CDR3 nucleotides are TGTGCCAGCTCACCGACGTTGGGGACAGATACGCAGTATTTT.

The chain combines TRBV18 with TRBJ1-4; a possible D gene is TRBD1 (5 bases). Trimming cost V 1 base and J 5 bases, with 11 bases left between them. Germline CDR1 is KGHSH and CDR2 is LQKENI. The CDR3 covers 15 residues. The chain's CDR3 is CASSPLTGPNEKLFF. CDR3 nucleotide sequence: TGTGCCAGCTCACCACTAACAGGCCCGAATGAAAAACTGTTTTTT. The full variable domain, in which reference TRBV18 and TRBJ1-4 provide the parts outside the CDR3, is NAGVMQNPRHLVRRRGQEARLRCSPMKGHSHVYWYRQLPEEGLKFMVYLQKENIIDESGMPKERFSAEFPKEGPSILRIQQVVRGDSAAYFCASSPLTGPNEKLFFGSGTQLSVL.

V gene TRBV20-1 combines with J gene TRBJ1-1; D possibly corresponds to TRBD1 (5 bases). The CDR3 spans 12 residues. CDR1 DFQATT and CDR2 SNEGSKA come from the germline V gene (reference sequence). With 3 bases removed from V and 4 bases from J, the gap between germline ends came to 9 bases. The CDR3 sequence is CSASMGGTEAFF. In DNA, the CDR3 is TGCAGTGCTAGTATGGGGGGCACTGAAGCTTTCTTT.

The CDR3 protein is CASTNDRPSGYTF. CDR3 nucleotide sequence: TGTGCCAGCACCAATGACAGGCCTTCGGGCTACACCTTC. The J gene is TRBJ1-2, the V gene TRBV2; weak D call: TRBD1 (6 bases). Trimming cost V 7 bases and J 8 bases, with 17 bases left between them. Germline V gene lookup returns CDR1 SNHLY and CDR2 FYNNEI. This CDR3 comprises 13 residues.